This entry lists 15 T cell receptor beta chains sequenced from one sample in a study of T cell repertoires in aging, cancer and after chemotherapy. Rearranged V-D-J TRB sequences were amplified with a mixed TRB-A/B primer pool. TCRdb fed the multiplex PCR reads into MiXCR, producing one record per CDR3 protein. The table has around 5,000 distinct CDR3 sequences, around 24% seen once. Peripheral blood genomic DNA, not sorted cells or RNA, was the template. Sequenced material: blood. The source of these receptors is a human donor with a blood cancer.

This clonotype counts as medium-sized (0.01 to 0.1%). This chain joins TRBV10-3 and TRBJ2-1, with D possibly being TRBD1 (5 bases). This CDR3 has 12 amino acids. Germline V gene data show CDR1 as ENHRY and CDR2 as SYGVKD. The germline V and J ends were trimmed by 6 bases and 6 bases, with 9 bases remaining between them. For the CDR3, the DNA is TGTGCCATCAGCAAGACAGTCAATGAGCAGTTCTTC. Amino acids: CAISKTVNEQFF.

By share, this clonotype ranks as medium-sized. For the CDR3, the DNA is TGTGCCAGCACCGGGACGGGAGGCTACGAGCAGTACTTC. Translated, it gives CASTGTGGYEQYF. V usage is TRBV6-2 or TRBV6-3 and J usage is TRBJ2-7; 7 bases are shared with TRBD2. V trimming: 7 bases; J trimming: 3 bases; junction bases outside the gene matches: 6. Germline V gene sequence: CDR1 MNHEY, CDR2 SVGEGT. CDR3 length: 13 residues.

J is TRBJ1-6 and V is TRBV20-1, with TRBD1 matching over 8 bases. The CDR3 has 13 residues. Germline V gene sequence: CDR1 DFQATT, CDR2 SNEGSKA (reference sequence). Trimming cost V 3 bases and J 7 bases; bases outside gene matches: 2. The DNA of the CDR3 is TGCAGTGCTAGCGGACAGGGAAATTCACCCCTCCACTTT. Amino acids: CSASGQGNSPLHF.

The CDR3 sequence is CASSLAGTDTQYF. For the CDR3, the DNA is TGCGCCAGCAGCTTGGCCGGCACAGATACGCAGTATTTT. The chain employs TRBV5-1 and TRBJ2-3; no definite D call. In germline, CDR1 is SGHRS, CDR2 YFSETQ. The CDR3 is 13 amino acids. The V gene lost 0 bases and the J gene lost 1 base, with 3 bases spanning the gap.

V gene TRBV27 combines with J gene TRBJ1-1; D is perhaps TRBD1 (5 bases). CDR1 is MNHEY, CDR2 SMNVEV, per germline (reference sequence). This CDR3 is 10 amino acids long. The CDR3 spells CSAGWPEAFF. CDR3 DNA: TGTTCGGCAGGGTGGCCTGAAGCTTTCTTT.

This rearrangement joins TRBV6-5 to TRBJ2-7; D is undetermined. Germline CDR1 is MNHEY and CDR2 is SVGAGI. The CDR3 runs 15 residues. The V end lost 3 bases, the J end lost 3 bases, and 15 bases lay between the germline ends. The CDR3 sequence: CASSYRVAAFYEQYF. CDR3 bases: TGTGCCAGCAGTTATAGGGTGGCAGCCTTCTACGAGCAGTACTTC.

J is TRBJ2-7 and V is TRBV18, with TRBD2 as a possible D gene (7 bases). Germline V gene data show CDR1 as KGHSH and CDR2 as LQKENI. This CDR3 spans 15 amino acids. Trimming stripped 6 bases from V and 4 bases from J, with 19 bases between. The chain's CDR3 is CASSPLDSGEYEQYF. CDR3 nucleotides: TGTGCCAGCTCCCCCCTGGACAGCGGGGAATACGAGCAGTACTTC. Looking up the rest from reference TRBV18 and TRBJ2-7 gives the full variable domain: NAGVMQNPRHLVRRRGQEARLRCSPMKGHSHVYWYRQLPEEGLKFMVYLQKENIIDESGMPKERFSAEFPKEGPSILRIQQVVRGDSAAYFCASSPLDSGEYEQYFGPGTRLTVT.

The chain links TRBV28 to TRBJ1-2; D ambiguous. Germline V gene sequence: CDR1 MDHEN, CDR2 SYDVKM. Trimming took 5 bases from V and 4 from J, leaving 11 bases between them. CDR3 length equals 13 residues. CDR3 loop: CASSDPMSYGYTF. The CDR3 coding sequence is TGTGCCAGCAGTGATCCCATGAGCTATGGCTACACCTTC.

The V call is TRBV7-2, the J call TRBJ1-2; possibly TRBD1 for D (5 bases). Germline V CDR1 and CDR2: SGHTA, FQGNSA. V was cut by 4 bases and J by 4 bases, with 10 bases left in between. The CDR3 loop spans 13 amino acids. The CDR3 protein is CASSSQGPYGYTF. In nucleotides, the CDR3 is TGTGCCAGCAGCTCCCAGGGTCCCTATGGCTACACCTTC.

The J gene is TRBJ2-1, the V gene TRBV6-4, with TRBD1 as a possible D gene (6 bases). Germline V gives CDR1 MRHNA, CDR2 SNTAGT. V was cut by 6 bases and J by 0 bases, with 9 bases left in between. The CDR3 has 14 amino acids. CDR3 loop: CASSQDSSYNEQFF. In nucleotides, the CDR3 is TGTGCCAGCAGCCAGGACAGCTCCTACAATGAGCAGTTCTTC.

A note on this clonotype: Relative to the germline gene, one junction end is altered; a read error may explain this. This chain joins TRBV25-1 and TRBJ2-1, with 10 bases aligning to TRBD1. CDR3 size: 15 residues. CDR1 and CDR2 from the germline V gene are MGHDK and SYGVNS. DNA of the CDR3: TGTGCCAGCAGAGAGGACAGGGGGGCCTACAATAAGCAGTTCTTC. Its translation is CASREDRGAYNKQFF.

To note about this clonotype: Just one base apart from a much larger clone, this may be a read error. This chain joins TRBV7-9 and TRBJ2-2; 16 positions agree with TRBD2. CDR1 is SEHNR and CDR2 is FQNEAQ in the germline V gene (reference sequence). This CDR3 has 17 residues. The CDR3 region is CASSSGTSGRGTGELLF. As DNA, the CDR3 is TGTGCCAGCAGCTCCGGGACTAGCGGGAGGGGCACCGGGGAGCTGTTGTTT.

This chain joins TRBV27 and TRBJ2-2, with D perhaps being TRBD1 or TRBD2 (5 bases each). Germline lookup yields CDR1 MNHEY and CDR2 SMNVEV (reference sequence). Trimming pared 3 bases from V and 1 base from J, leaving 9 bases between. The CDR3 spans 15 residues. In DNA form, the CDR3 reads TGTGCCAGCAGTTTGTGGGGGAGGAACACCGGGGAGCTGTTTTTT. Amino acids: CASSLWGRNTGELFF.

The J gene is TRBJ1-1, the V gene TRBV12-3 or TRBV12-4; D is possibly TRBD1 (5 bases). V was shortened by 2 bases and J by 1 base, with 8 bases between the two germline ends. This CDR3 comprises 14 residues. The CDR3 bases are TGTGCCAGCAGTTTAAGTCAGGGGAACACTGAAGCTTTCTTT. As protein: CASSLSQGNTEAFF.

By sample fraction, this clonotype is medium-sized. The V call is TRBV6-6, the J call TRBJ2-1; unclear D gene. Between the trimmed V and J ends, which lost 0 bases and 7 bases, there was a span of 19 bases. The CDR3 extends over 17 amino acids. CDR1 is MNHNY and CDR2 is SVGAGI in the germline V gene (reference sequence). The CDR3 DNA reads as TGTGCCAGCAGTTACTCGGCTCTGGAGCGAATAGGGAATGAGCAGTTCTTC. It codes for CASSYSALERIGNEQFF.